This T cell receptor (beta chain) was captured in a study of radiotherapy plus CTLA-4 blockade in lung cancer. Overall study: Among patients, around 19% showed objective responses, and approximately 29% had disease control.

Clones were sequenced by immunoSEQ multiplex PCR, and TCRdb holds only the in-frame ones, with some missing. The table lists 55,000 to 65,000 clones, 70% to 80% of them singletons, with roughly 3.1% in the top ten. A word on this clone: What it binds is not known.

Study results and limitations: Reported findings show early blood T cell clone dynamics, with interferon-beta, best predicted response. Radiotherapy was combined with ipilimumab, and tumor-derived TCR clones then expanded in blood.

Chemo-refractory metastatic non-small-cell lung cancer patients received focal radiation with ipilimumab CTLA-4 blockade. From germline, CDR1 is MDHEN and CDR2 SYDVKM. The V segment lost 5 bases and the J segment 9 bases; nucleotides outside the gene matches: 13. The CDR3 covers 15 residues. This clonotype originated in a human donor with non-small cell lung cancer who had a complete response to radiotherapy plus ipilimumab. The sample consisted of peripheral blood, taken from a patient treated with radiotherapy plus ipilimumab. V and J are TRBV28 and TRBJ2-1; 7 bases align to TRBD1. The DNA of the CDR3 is TGTGCCAGCAGTCTCCACAGGGGTTCGTCTCTTGAGCAGTTCTTC. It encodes CASSLHRGSSLEQFF.